The TCR beta chain described here comes from a study of cytomegalovirus exposure and HLA in healthy donors. This CDR3 has 12 residues. Germline CDR1 is SGHNT and CDR2 is YYREEE (reference sequence). V was pared by 3 bases and J by 7 bases, with 10 bases between. This clone appeared a single time. The PCR used 60 Vbeta and 13 Jbeta primers. Measured with immunoSEQ multiplex PCR; TCRdb has only the in-frame clones, and not every one. Counted here are around 250,000 clones, about nine tenths occurring once; the ten biggest clones make up approximately 1.5%. The sequencing sample was made of PBMCs. The sequence was obtained from a girl aged 2 to 10 in good health and CMV-seronegative. The gene calls are TRBV5-4 and TRBJ1-1; weak D call: TRBD1 (5 bases). CDR3 amino acids: CASSSLGGEAFF. The CDR3 region has the DNA TGTGCCAGCAGCTCGCTGGGGGGTGAAGCTTTCTTT. The variable domain in full, completed from reference TRBV5-4 and TRBJ1-1, reads ETGVTQSPTHLIKTRGQQVTLRCSSQSGHNTVSWYQQALGQGPQFIFQYYREEENGRGNFPPRFSGLQFPNYSSELNVNALELDDSALYLCASSSLGGEAFFGQGTRLTVV.